This is a list of T cell receptor beta chains from one sample in a study of cytomegalovirus exposure and HLA in healthy donors. Here immunoSEQ multiplex PCR was the method, and the copy in TCRdb shows in-frame clones only, minus some. The sample holds more than 90,000 clones, roughly 80% seen once. The sample consisted of PBMCs. The source of these receptors is a man aged 35 to 55 in good health and CMV-seropositive. Each CDR3 is given with its conserved first and last residue. D genes are given only for firm matches. The size field is filled for only some rows; it gives once, few, many or a size class.

>TRBV2|NA|TRBJ2-1|NA
CASSVVASEQFF
TGTGCCAGCAGTGTGGTAGCGAGTGAGCAGTTCTTC
>TRBV9|few|TRBJ1-1|TRBD1
CASSAGTGRNTEAFF
TGTGCCAGCAGCGCGGGGACAGGGCGGAACACTGAAGCTTTCTTT
>TRBV6-1|NA|TRBJ2-3|NA
CASRVGEGADTQYF
TGTGCCAGCCGCGTTGGAGAGGGGGCAGATACGCAGTATTTT
>TRBV6-1|NA|TRBJ1-2|NA
CASRLGDSNYGYTF
TGTGCCAGCAGGCTAGGAGATTCAAACTATGGCTACACCTTC
>TRBV7-3|NA|TRBJ2-1|NA
CASSLDREQFF
TGTGCCAGCAGCCTAGACAGGGAGCAGTTCTTC
>TRBV4-1|NA|TRBJ1-2|NA
CASSQDDRNYGYTF
TGCGCCAGCAGCCAAGATGACAGGAACTATGGCTACACCTTC
>TRBV6-5|once|TRBJ1-2|NA
CASSYSTEGAGYTF
TGTGCCAGCAGTTATTCGACAGAAGGGGCGGGCTACACCTTC
>TRBV4-1|NA|TRBJ2-3|TRBD2
CASSPGTSGGDTQYF
TGCGCCAGCAGCCCGGGGACTAGCGGGGGGGATACGCAGTATTTT
>TRBV5-4|NA|TRBJ2-7|TRBD2
CASSSRTSGSYEQYF
TGTGCCAGCAGCTCCCGGACTAGCGGCTCCTACGAGCAGTACTTC
>TRBV7-3|NA|TRBJ2-7|NA
CASSLMLGPYEQYF
TGTGCCAGCAGCTTAATGCTGGGGCCCTACGAGCAGTACTTC
>TRBV9|once|TRBJ2-3|TRBD2
CATAGGGASTDTQYF
TGTGCCACCGCGGGCGGGGGGGCTAGCACAGATACGCAGTATTTT
>TRBV7-7|NA|TRBJ2-3|TRBD1
CASSAGQGLLDTQYF
TGTGCTAGCAGTGCAGGACAGGGTTTGTTAGATACGCAGTATTTT
>TRBV19|NA|TRBJ1-2|NA
CASSPPQRNYGYTF
TGTGCCAGTAGTCCCCCCCAGAGGAACTATGGCTACACCTTC
>TRBV4-1|NA|TRBJ2-7|TRBD1
CASSLKTGADEQYF
TGCGCCAGCAGCCTAAAGACAGGGGCCGACGAGCAGTACTTC
>TRBV12-5|NA|TRBJ1-4|TRBD1
CASGLRGQGSTNEKLFF
TGTGCTAGTGGTTTGAGGGGGCAGGGCTCAACTAATGAAAAACTGTTTTTT
>TRBV4-3|NA|TRBJ2-7|TRBD2
CASSQDEASGSYEQYF
TGCGCCAGCAGCCAAGATGAGGCTAGCGGGTCCTACGAGCAGTACTTC
>TRBV28|NA|TRBJ2-1|NA
CASSLIPSWSTSPSSYNEQFF
TGTGCCAGCAGTTTGATCCCCAGTTGGTCGACTAGTCCGAGCTCCTACAATGAGCAGTTCTTC
>TRBV19|NA|TRBJ1-6|NA
CASSITGRSTLHF
TGTGCCAGTAGTATAACAGGGAGAAGCACCCTCCACTTT
>TRBV6-1|few|TRBJ2-1|NA
CASRDSRSYNEQFF
TGTGCCAGCAGGGACAGTAGGAGCTACAATGAGCAGTTCTTC
>TRBV15|once|TRBJ2-1|NA
CATSRGLSNEQFF
TGTGCCACCAGCAGAGGTCTCTCCAATGAGCAGTTCTTC
>TRBV11-2|NA|TRBJ1-6|NA
CASSSAGGNSPLHF
TGTGCCAGCAGCTCGGCAGGTGGTAATTCACCCCTCCACTTT
>TRBV29-1|NA|TRBJ2-7|NA
CSVGGQYF
TGCAGCGTCGGCGGGCAGTACTTC
>TRBV27|NA|TRBJ1-1|TRBD1
CASSVGQVTEAFF
TGTGCCAGCAGTGTAGGACAGGTCACTGAAGCTTTCTTT
>TRBV5-4|few|TRBJ2-7|NA
CASSLGGTASYEQYF
TGTGCCAGCAGCTTGGGCGGGACGGCCTCCTACGAGCAGTACTTC
>TRBV19|NA|TRBJ2-7|TRBD2
CASSWLAGGSYEQYF
TGTGCCAGTAGTTGGCTAGCGGGGGGGTCCTACGAGCAGTACTTC
>TRBV27|NA|TRBJ1-5|NA
CASSLSWKGGNQPQHF
TGTGCCAGCAGTTTATCTTGGAAAGGGGGCAATCAGCCCCAGCATTTT
>TRBV9|NA|TRBJ1-1|NA
CASSGEWNTEAFF
TGTGCCAGCAGCGGAGAATGGAACACTGAAGCTTTCTTT
>TRBV4-3|NA|TRBJ2-7|TRBD2
CASSRGGDTYEQYF
TGCGCCAGCAGCCGCGGGGGGGATACCTACGAGCAGTACTTC
>TRBV28|NA|TRBJ1-3|NA
CASSQTGGGNTIYF
TGTGCCAGCAGTCAGACGGGTGGAGGAAACACCATATATTTT